This T cell receptor beta chain comes out of a study of blood T cell repertoires in COVID-19. Overall study: Samples taken during acute and convalescent COVID-19 were collected in the United States, Italy and Spain. PBMCs, B-cell-depleted T cells, or T cells were the source of the cDNA or gDNA that made up the material.

In the authors' workflow: Reference gene primer amplification gave nucleated cell count estimates. TCRdb's table, derived via immunoSEQ multiplex PCR, lists solely in-frame clones and lacks some. The DNA was the basis for D and trimming; V, J and clone size are from that table. The data hold 110,000 to 150,000 clones, with over 70% observed a single time. V lost 2 bases, J lost 2 bases, and 6 bases stayed unmatched. CDR3 length: 15 residues. Germline CDR1 reads MNHEY; CDR2 reads SMNVEV (reference sequence). The receptor comes from a woman in her sixties with acute or convalescent COVID-19. The chain joins TRBV27 to TRBJ2-7; 7 bases line up with TRBD1. The source material was peripheral blood. CDR3 protein: CASSLRGGRAYEQYF. For the CDR3, the DNA is TGTGCCAGCAGTTTACGAGGGGGCCGGGCCTACGAGCAGTACTTC.